Shown below are 30 T cell receptor beta chains from a single sample sequenced in a study of cytomegalovirus exposure and HLA in healthy donors. In the PCR, 60 Vbeta and 13 Jbeta primers were used. Clones were sequenced by immunoSEQ multiplex PCR, and TCRdb holds only the in-frame ones, with some missing. The table has 100,000 to 150,000 clones, roughly 70% seen once; the top ten hold under 5%. Sequencing input: PBMCs. The receptors were gathered from a man in his thirties or forties in good health and CMV-seronegative.

In its sample, this clone was seen once. The CDR3 nucleotides are TGTGCCAGCAGTTTGGTCCCGGGGGGGCCTTGGACCCAGTACTTC. This codes for CASSLVPGGPWTQYF. The chain is built from TRBV28 and TRBJ2-5, with 8 bases fitting TRBD2. CDR1 is MDHEN, CDR2 SYDVKM, per germline. V shed 3 bases and J 7 bases; nucleotides not matched to a gene: 10. This CDR3 comprises 15 residues. Combining the CDR3 with reference TRBV28 and TRBJ2-5 gives the whole variable domain DVKVTQSSRYLVKRTGEKVFLECVQDMDHENMFWYRQDPGLGLRLIYFSYDVKMKEKGDIPEGYSVSREKKERFSLILESASTNQTSMYLCASSLVPGGPWTQYFGPGTRLLVL.

This clone was observed a handful of times. The rearrangement uses TRBV5-6 and TRBJ2-1; 7 bases map to TRBD2. The CDR3 has 15 amino acids. With 1 base clipped from V and 4 bases from J, the junction kept 5 bases outside the gene matches. CDR1 is SGHDT, CDR2 YYEEEE, per germline. The CDR3 protein is CASSLSGGWYNEQFF. CDR3 nucleotides: TGTGCCAGCAGCTTGTCGGGGGGTTGGTACAATGAGCAGTTCTTC.

This chain uses TRBV27 with TRBJ2-7; possibly TRBD2 for D (5 bases). CDR1 and CDR2 (germline): MNHEY, SMNVEV (reference sequence). The CDR3 extends over 16 amino acids. Trimming took 0 bases from V and 2 from J, leaving 14 bases between them. This CDR3 reads CASSLSPGTWAYEQYF. CDR3 DNA sequence: TGTGCCAGCAGTTTATCGCCGGGAACGTGGGCCTACGAGCAGTACTTC.

This clone appeared once. The rearrangement joins TRBV18 to TRBJ2-3; 7 positions match TRBD2. The CDR3 spans 14 residues. Germline loops: CDR1 KGHSH, CDR2 LQKENI. Germline trimming cut 2 bases from V and 6 bases from J; bases unmatched to any gene: 5. Here the CDR3 reads CASSPGGVTDTQYF. CDR3 in DNA: TGTGCCAGCTCACCAGGGGGGGTCACGGATACGCAGTATTTT.

This clone was recorded only once. This rearrangement joins TRBV6-1 to TRBJ1-1; D not certain. CDR1 and CDR2 (germline): MNHNS, SASEGT. V shed 2 bases and J shed 7 bases, with 14 bases lying between them. The CDR3 loop spans 14 amino acids. This chain's CDR3 is CASSESDSFDEAFF. The DNA of the CDR3 is TGTGCCAGCAGTGAATCTGACTCCTTCGATGAAGCTTTCTTT.

The chain uses TRBV7-9 and TRBJ1-1, with a possible D match to TRBD1 (6 bases). Between the trimmed V and J ends, which lost 5 bases and 4 bases, there was a span of 17 bases. The CDR3 covers 15 residues. Germline V CDR1 and CDR2: SEHNR, FQNEAQ (reference sequence). CDR3 DNA: TGTGCCAGCAGCCCAATAGGGGGTATGGGCACTGAAGCTTTCTTT. This gives the protein CASSPIGGMGTEAFF.

The chain couples TRBV5-1 to TRBJ2-3; a weak D match, TRBD1 (6 bases). Germline CDR1 reads SGHRS; CDR2 reads YFSETQ. Trimming left V 2 bases short and J 5 bases short, with 12 bases between. The CDR3 length is 14 residues. This CDR3 reads CASSFALTGDTQYF. CDR3 coding DNA: TGCGCCAGCAGCTTCGCCCTGACAGGAGATACGCAGTATTTT. The complete variable domain, with remaining parts taken from reference TRBV5-1 and TRBJ2-3, reads KAGVTQTPRYLIKTRGQQVTLSCSPISGHRSVSWYQQTPGQGLQFLFEYFSETQRNKGNFPGRFSGRQFSNSRSEMNVSTLELGDSALYLCASSFALTGDTQYFGPGTRLTVL.

V usage is TRBV28 and J usage is TRBJ2-6; D is ambiguous. V was shortened by 6 bases and J by 0 bases, with 6 bases between the two germline ends. This CDR3 is 14 amino acids long. The germline V gene has CDR1 MDHEN and CDR2 SYDVKM. CDR3 protein: CASSPLSGANVLTF. DNA for the CDR3: TGTGCCAGCAGCCCACTCTCTGGGGCCAACGTCCTGACTTTC.

This chain uses TRBV21-1 with TRBJ1-2; the listed D gene, TRBD1, was not tested against the DNA. TRBV21-1 is deemed a pseudogene. The CDR3 loop spans 16 amino acids. CDR3 nucleotide sequence: TGTGCCAGCAGCAAAGGGGACAGGGGATTTGTACGCGGCTACACCTTC. Translation gives CASSKGDRGFVRGYTF.

V is TRBV7-8 and J is TRBJ1-1; D ambiguous. V shed 3 bases and J shed 2 bases, with 7 bases lying between them. This CDR3 is 13 amino acids long. From germline, CDR1 is SGHVS and CDR2 FQNEAQ. The CDR3 nucleotides are TGTGCCAGCAGCTTGAGACAAAACACTGAAGCTTTCTTT. It codes for CASSLRQNTEAFF.

The J gene is TRBJ2-1, the V gene TRBV10-3, with 10 positions matching TRBD2. This CDR3 region has 12 residues. Germline V gives CDR1 ENHRY, CDR2 SYGVKD. The V and J ends lost 11 bases and 4 bases, in that order; junction bases with no gene match: 2. The CDR3: CAVAGGYNEQFF. CDR3 bases: TGTGCCGTAGCGGGGGGATACAATGAGCAGTTCTTC.

The chain uses TRBV2 and TRBJ1-3; D is possibly TRBD1 (5 bases). Deletions cut 6 bases from V and 0 bases from J, with 9 bases between. Per the germline V gene, CDR1 is SNHLY and CDR2 is FYNNEI. The CDR3 loop spans 14 amino acids. In DNA form, the CDR3 reads TGTGCCAGCAGACAGGCCAGCTCTGGAAACACCATATATTTT. Translated: CASRQASSGNTIYF.

V gene TRBV9 combines with J gene TRBJ1-1, with 9 bases that match TRBD1. CDR3 length: 16 residues. V dropped 2 bases and J dropped 1; count of bases not matched to a gene: 6. Germline-derived CDR1 and CDR2 are SGDLS and YYNGEE. CDR3 in amino acids: CASSVMRTGENTEAFF. The CDR3 DNA is TGTGCCAGCAGCGTCATGAGGACAGGGGAGAACACTGAAGCTTTCTTT.

V and J are TRBV5-1 and TRBJ1-1; no clear D. The CDR3 runs 14 residues. Trimming removed 1 base at V and 1 base at J, with 8 bases between. The germline gives CDR1 SGHRS, CDR2 YFSETQ. The CDR3 is CASSLSVSNTEAFF. CDR3 bases: TGCGCCAGCAGCTTGTCCGTTTCGAACACTGAAGCTTTCTTT.

In this sample, this clone turned up a few times. V and J are TRBV7-9 and TRBJ2-3; 8 bases line up with TRBD2. J gave up 0 bases and V 1 base, and 0 bases lay outside the gene matches. The V gene's germline CDR1 is SEHNR and CDR2 FQNEAQ (reference sequence). The CDR3 covers 15 residues. The CDR3 is CASSLVAGSTDTQYF. CDR3 bases: TGTGCCAGCAGCTTAGTAGCGGGGAGCACAGATACGCAGTATTTT.

For this clone: Other DNA sequences in this sample translate to the same CDR3. The CDR3 here is CASSLGGDRGLQPQHF. In nucleotides, the CDR3 is TGTGCCAGCAGCTTAGGAGGGGACAGGGGCCTTCAGCCCCAGCATTTT. This chain uses TRBV7-9 with TRBJ1-5, with 10 bases identical to TRBD1. The V gene end was trimmed by 1 base and the J gene end by 6 bases; junction bases not matched to a gene: 6. CDR3 size: 16 residues. The germline CDR1 and CDR2 sequences are SEHNR and FQNEAQ (reference sequence).

This clone has a handful of counts. This CDR3 reads CASSLKGQGDYGYTF. Written as DNA, the CDR3 is TGTGCCAGCAGCTTAAAGGGGCAAGGCGACTATGGCTACACCTTC. The chain couples TRBV7-9 to TRBJ1-2; D is possibly TRBD1 (5 bases). CDR1 and CDR2 (germline): SEHNR, FQNEAQ (reference sequence). The germline V and J ends were trimmed by 2 bases and 3 bases, with 13 bases remaining between them. CDR3 length equals 15 residues.

The chain links TRBV19 to TRBJ2-5, with TRBD1 identical over 8 bases. The CDR3 runs 14 residues. The J segment lost 7 bases and the V segment lost 5 bases, leaving 9 bases of the junction unmatched. From germline, CDR1 is LNHDA and CDR2 SQIVND (reference sequence). This chain's CDR3 is CASSAQGASGTQYF. As DNA, the CDR3 is TGTGCCAGTAGTGCGCAGGGGGCTTCGGGGACCCAGTACTTC.

J is TRBJ1-1 and V is TRBV28, with TRBD1 matching over 8 bases. J gave up 5 bases and V 2 bases, and 7 bases lay outside the gene matches. This CDR3 has 15 amino acids. CDR1 MDHEN and CDR2 SYDVKM come from the germline V gene. CDR3 sequence: CASSLGQGFRTEAFF. The DNA for the CDR3 is TGTGCCAGCAGTTTAGGACAGGGCTTTCGAACTGAAGCTTTCTTT.

The chain recombines TRBV4-1 with TRBJ2-3, with D possibly TRBD2 on 5 matching bases. From germline, CDR1 is MGHRA and CDR2 YSYEKL. The CDR3 is 16 residues long. Trimming removed 1 base from V and 2 bases from J, with 13 bases in between. CDR3 DNA sequence: TGCGCCAGCAGCCAAGTTCGGGGAACTATCACAGATACGCAGTATTTT. Its protein is CASSQVRGTITDTQYF.

V usage is TRBV6-5 and J usage is TRBJ2-3; perhaps TRBD2 as D (6 bases). The CDR3 totals 14 residues. Between the trimmed V and J ends, which lost 6 bases and 3 bases, there was a span of 13 bases. Germline values: CDR1 MNHEY, CDR2 SVGAGI. Here the CDR3 DNA reads TGTGCCAGCAGGTCGGGCGGGGAAACAGATACGCAGTATTTT. This translates into CASRSGGETDTQYF.

This clone is a singleton in its sample. The chain joins TRBV5-1 to TRBJ2-5; TRBD2 matches 11 bases. The J call is uncertain, as TRBJ2-7 better fits the DNA end. This CDR3 contains 17 residues. Per germline, CDR1 SGHRS and CDR2 YFSETQ. The chain's CDR3 is CASSLGSGGVSSYEQYF. As DNA, the CDR3 is TGCGCCAGCAGCTTGGGTAGCGGGGGGGTGAGCTCCTACGAGCAGTACTTC.

The rearrangement joins TRBV7-9 to TRBJ2-5; 8 nucleotides match TRBD2. Germline CDR1 SEHNR, CDR2 FQNEAQ (reference sequence). Germline trimming cut 5 bases from V and 3 bases from J; bases unmatched to any gene: 5. This CDR3 has 14 residues. The CDR3 nucleotides read TGTGCCAGCAGCCCACCGGGACTAGAAGAGACCCAGTACTTC. Protein product: CASSPPGLEETQYF. The complete variable domain, with remaining parts taken from reference TRBV7-9 and TRBJ2-5, reads DTGVSQNPRHKITKRGQNVTFRCDPISEHNRLYWYRQTLGQGPEFLTYFQNEAQLEKSRLLSDRFSAERPKGSFSTLEIQRTEQGDSAMYLCASSPPGLEETQYFGPGTRLLVL.

The chain has TRBV28 and TRBJ2-5, with D unclear. The germline gives CDR1 MDHEN, CDR2 SYDVKM. With 6 bases removed from V and 4 bases from J, the gap between germline ends came to 9 bases. The CDR3 contains 12 residues. The CDR3 region has the DNA TGTGCCAGCAGCGACTTGAGAGAGACCCAGTACTTC. It specifies CASSDLRETQYF. Using reference TRBV28 and TRBJ2-5 for the parts outside the CDR3, the full variable domain is DVKVTQSSRYLVKRTGEKVFLECVQDMDHENMFWYRQDPGLGLRLIYFSYDVKMKEKGDIPEGYSVSREKKERFSLILESASTNQTSMYLCASSDLRETQYFGPGTRLLVL.

This clone was counted a few times. V usage is TRBV4-3 and J usage is TRBJ1-5; the D gene is possibly TRBD1 (5 bases). This CDR3 spans 15 amino acids. V lost 2 bases to trimming and J lost 5 bases, with 13 bases between them. Germline V gene sequence: CDR1 LGHNA, CDR2 YSLEER. CDR3 DNA: TGCGCCAGCAGCCAATCAAGGGGAATCGATCAGCCCCAGCATTTT. This encodes CASSQSRGIDQPQHF.

V gene TRBV5-1 combines with J gene TRBJ1-1; D unclear. The CDR3 is 15 residues long. The V gene lost 0 bases and the J gene lost 0 bases, with 9 bases spanning the gap. CDR1 and CDR2 (germline): SGHRS, YFSETQ. CDR3 DNA sequence: TGCGCCAGCAGCTTGGGTGTCAGGATGAACACTGAAGCTTTCTTT. It specifies CASSLGVRMNTEAFF. Combining the CDR3 with reference TRBV5-1 and TRBJ1-1 gives the whole variable domain KAGVTQTPRYLIKTRGQQVTLSCSPISGHRSVSWYQQTPGQGLQFLFEYFSETQRNKGNFPGRFSGRQFSNSRSEMNVSTLELGDSALYLCASSLGVRMNTEAFFGQGTRLTVV.

The DNA for the CDR3 is TGTGCCAGCAGCCCCGGGGGGGTGTACAATGAGCAGTTCTTC. This translates into CASSPGGVYNEQFF. V and J are TRBV9 and TRBJ2-1, with 8 positions matching TRBD2. CDR3 size: 14 residues. The J segment lost 4 bases and the V segment lost 4 bases, leaving 4 bases of the junction unmatched. Germline V gives CDR1 SGDLS, CDR2 YYNGEE.

The chain uses TRBV4-1 and TRBJ2-7; 7 nucleotides agree with TRBD1. Germline trimming cut 4 bases from V and 2 bases from J; bases unmatched to any gene: 8. Germline V gene sequence: CDR1 MGHRA, CDR2 YSYEKL. The CDR3 has 15 residues. The CDR3 protein is CASSPRQGQTYEQYF. DNA for the CDR3: TGCGCCAGCAGCCCAAGACAGGGACAGACCTACGAGCAGTACTTC.

The chain carries TRBV4-1 and TRBJ1-4; D perhaps matches TRBD1 (6 bases). V was pared by 0 bases and J by 8 bases, with 25 bases between. This CDR3 has 19 residues. Germline CDR1 MGHRA, CDR2 YSYEKL. CDR3 amino acids: CASSQEKLRATGTVEKLFF. The CDR3, as DNA: TGCGCCAGCAGCCAAGAGAAATTGCGGGCTACAGGGACCGTCGAAAAACTGTTTTTT.

The chain couples TRBV7-3 to TRBJ2-2, with D uncertain. The V gene lost 2 bases and the J gene lost 0 bases, with 4 bases spanning the gap. CDR3 length equals 14 residues. Germline CDR1 reads SGHTA; CDR2 reads FQGTGA. The CDR3 DNA reads TGTGCCAGCAGCTTAGGCTCGAACACCGGGGAGCTGTTTTTT. Amino acid sequence: CASSLGSNTGELFF.